The clone carrying this T cell receptor (beta chain) was detected ten times or more. These data come from a study of T cell responses to AZD1222 COVID-19 vaccine. Background on the study: Second doses that came at about 4 or about 12 weeks were put together.

Here immunoSEQ multiplex PCR was the method, and the copy in TCRdb shows in-frame clones only, minus some. The sample includes 140,000 to 150,000 clones, roughly 90% of them seen just once. The trim removed 2 bases at V and 8 bases at J, leaving 11 bases unmatched. CDR1 and CDR2 (germline): MNHEY, SMNVEV (reference sequence). This CDR3 has 16 residues. The material was peripheral blood, obtained on day 0 of AZD1222 vaccination. This TCR derives from an adult in good health. The V call is TRBV27, the J call TRBJ1-4, with 7 bases aligning to TRBD1. The CDR3 loop reads CASSLPSVPGQEKLFF. The CDR3 nucleotides read TGTGCCAGCAGTTTACCATCGGTCCCGGGACAGGAAAAACTGTTTTTT.